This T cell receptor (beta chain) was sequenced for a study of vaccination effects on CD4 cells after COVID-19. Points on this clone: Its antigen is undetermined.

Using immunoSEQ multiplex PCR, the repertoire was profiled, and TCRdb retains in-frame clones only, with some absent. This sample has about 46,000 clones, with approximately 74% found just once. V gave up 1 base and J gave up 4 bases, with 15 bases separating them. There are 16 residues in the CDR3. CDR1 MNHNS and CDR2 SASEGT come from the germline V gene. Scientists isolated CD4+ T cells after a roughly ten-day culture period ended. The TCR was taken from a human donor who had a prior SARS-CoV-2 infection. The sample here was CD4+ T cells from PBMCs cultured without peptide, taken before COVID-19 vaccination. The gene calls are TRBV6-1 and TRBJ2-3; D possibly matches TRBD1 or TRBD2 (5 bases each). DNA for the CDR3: TGTGCCAGCAGTGAAGTGGGGACCGCCCGGCCAGATACGCAGTATTTT. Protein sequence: CASSEVGTARPDTQYF.